This T cell receptor beta chain was sequenced during a study of identical twins. TCRdb re-analysed the 5' RACE reads in MiXCR, keeping a single row per CDR3 protein. The sample shows 470,000 or so distinct CDR3 sequences, 20% to 30% of them seen only once. With 0 bases clipped from V and 3 bases from J, the junction kept 7 bases outside the gene matches. Germline V gene lookup returns CDR1 SGHVS and CDR2 FQNEAQ. The CDR3 runs 17 residues. Separately, the same data were catalogued under a study of T cells expressing NK-cell markers. That source reports: Restriction of the sorted population to alpha-beta TCR T cells was achieved in several experiments with an anti-gamma-delta TCR antibody.

This sequence was found in a woman under 30 in good health. The chain joins TRBV7-8 to TRBJ2-2, with 7 bases fitting TRBD1. The material sequenced was CD4+ T cells sorted from blood. The CDR3 here is CASSLAAGGEYTGELFF. CDR3 DNA: TGTGCCAGCAGCTTAGCGGCAGGGGGAGAGTACACCGGGGAGCTGTTTTTT.